Listed below are T cell receptor beta chains from one sample, sequenced in a study of CD8+CD57+ T cells in acquired aplastic anemia. TCRdb re-called the reads through MiXCR, storing one row per CDR3 protein. Among some 92,000 distinct CDR3 sequences listed, less than 75% were seen once. Sequenced material: sorted CD4+, CD8+, or CD8+CD57+ T cells (not recorded which) from PBMCs. The source is a human donor with aplastic anemia. Each CDR3 is given with its conserved first and last residue. The D gene is left open where the match is weak. Some rows mark clone size as missing; the rest say once, few, many or name a class of expanded clone.

V gene: TRBV15
D gene: -
clone size: few
J gene: TRBJ2-3
CDR3 protein: CATSRRLGNSDTQYF
CDR3 DNA: TGTGCCACCAGCAGGAGACTTGGTAATTCAGATACGCAGTATTTT

V gene: TRBV20-1
D gene: -
clone size: -
J gene: TRBJ1-2
CDR3 protein: CSARDPADGGLPGYTF
CDR3 DNA: TGCAGTGCTAGAGATCCCGCCGACGGGGGACTCCCTGGCTACACCTTC

V gene: TRBV20-1
D gene: TRBD2
clone size: -
J gene: TRBJ2-7
CDR3 protein: CSARAGVPYEQYF
CDR3 DNA: TGCAGTGCTAGGGCGGGAGTGCCCTACGAGCAGTACTTC

V gene: TRBV7-8
D gene: -
clone size: -
J gene: TRBJ2-7
CDR3 protein: CASSNKGEQYF
CDR3 DNA: TGTGCCAGCAGCAACAAGGGGGAGCAGTACTTC

V gene: TRBV24-1
D gene: -
clone size: once
J gene: TRBJ2-3
CDR3 protein: CATSVRDSSDTQYF
CDR3 DNA: TGTGCCACCAGTGTAAGGGACTCCTCAGATACGCAGTATTTT

V gene: TRBV20-1
D gene: TRBD1
clone size: -
J gene: TRBJ2-2
CDR3 protein: CSASGQDSNTGELFF
CDR3 DNA: TGCAGTGCTAGCGGACAGGATTCGAACACCGGGGAGCTGTTTTTT

V gene: TRBV29-1
D gene: -
clone size: -
J gene: TRBJ2-1
CDR3 protein: CSVDGRRYNGQFF
CDR3 DNA: TGCAGCGTTGATGGGCGGAGATACAATGGGCAGTTCTTC

V gene: TRBV27
D gene: TRBD1
clone size: many
J gene: TRBJ2-5
CDR3 protein: CSSSPGTGSETQYF
CDR3 DNA: TGTTCCAGCAGTCCGGGGACAGGTTCGGAGACCCAGTACTTC

V gene: TRBV11-3
D gene: -
clone size: -
J gene: TRBJ1-1
CDR3 protein: CASSLSPNTEAFF
CDR3 DNA: TGTGCCAGCAGCTTGTCACCGAACACTGAAGCTTTCTTT

V gene: TRBV2
D gene: TRBD2
clone size: -
J gene: TRBJ2-7
CDR3 protein: CAISAAGTSVDEQYF
CDR3 DNA: TGTGCCATCAGTGCGGCCGGGACTAGCGTTGACGAGCAGTACTTC

V gene: TRBV20-1
D gene: -
clone size: -
J gene: TRBJ1-3
CDR3 protein: CSARQGAGNTIYF
CDR3 DNA: TGCAGTGCTAGGCAGGGAGCTGGAAACACCATATATTTT

V gene: TRBV9
D gene: -
clone size: -
J gene: TRBJ1-2
CDR3 protein: CASSEFNRAGYTF
CDR3 DNA: TGTGCCAGCAGCGAATTCAACAGGGCTGGCTACACCTTC

V gene: TRBV24-1
D gene: TRBD1
clone size: -
J gene: TRBJ1-2
CDR3 protein: CATQGEDYGYTF
CDR3 DNA: TGTGCCACCCAGGGGGAGGACTATGGCTACACCTTC

V gene: TRBV7-2
D gene: -
clone size: few
J gene: TRBJ2-5
CDR3 protein: CASSYPPETQYF
CDR3 DNA: TGTGCCAGCAGCTACCCTCCAGAGACCCAGTACTTC

V gene: TRBV15
D gene: -
clone size: -
J gene: TRBJ1-2
CDR3 protein: CATSRDRGGGRGYTF
CDR3 DNA: TGTGCCACCAGCAGAGATCGGGGAGGGGGTAGGGGCTACACCTTC

V gene: TRBV7-9
D gene: TRBD1
clone size: many
J gene: TRBJ2-7
CDR3 protein: CASSLVGQGIGEQYF
CDR3 DNA: TGTGCCAGCAGCTTAGTGGGACAGGGCATAGGAGAGCAGTACTTC

V gene: TRBV10-3
D gene: -
clone size: once
J gene: TRBJ2-5
CDR3 protein: CAIRTGPRGTQYF
CDR3 DNA: TGTGCCATCAGGACGGGTCCCAGGGGGACCCAGTACTTC

V gene: TRBV5-1
D gene: -
clone size: -
J gene: TRBJ2-3
CDR3 protein: CASSLEPRGGTDTQYF
CDR3 DNA: TGCGCCAGCAGCCTCGAGCCGCGGGGAGGCACAGATACGCAGTATTTT

V gene: TRBV11-2
D gene: -
clone size: once
J gene: TRBJ1-1
CDR3 protein: CASSLEGLGRYTEAFF
CDR3 DNA: TGTGCCAGCAGCTTAGAGGGATTGGGTCGTTACACTGAAGCTTTCTTT

V gene: TRBV29-1
D gene: -
clone size: -
J gene: TRBJ2-1
CDR3 protein: CSVEGRINEQFF
CDR3 DNA: TGCAGCGTTGAGGGTCGGATCAATGAGCAGTTCTTC

V gene: TRBV7-9
D gene: -
clone size: -
J gene: TRBJ1-1
CDR3 protein: CASSPTRVTEAFF
CDR3 DNA: TGTGCCAGCAGCCCAACCCGAGTCACTGAAGCTTTCTTT

V gene: TRBV29-1
D gene: -
clone size: -
J gene: TRBJ1-1
CDR3 protein: CSVRSRGNTEAFF
CDR3 DNA: TGCAGCGTGAGGTCCAGGGGGAACACTGAAGCTTTCTTT

V gene: TRBV7-9
D gene: -
clone size: few
J gene: TRBJ1-1
CDR3 protein: CASSQQGGGTEAFF
CDR3 DNA: TGTGCCAGCAGCCAGCAGGGAGGGGGCACTGAAGCTTTCTTT

V gene: TRBV12-3/TRBV12-4
D gene: TRBD1
clone size: -
J gene: TRBJ1-2
CDR3 protein: CASNSGGTAGNYGYTF
CDR3 DNA: TGTGCCAGTAACAGCGGAGGGACAGCGGGTAACTATGGCTACACCTTC

V gene: TRBV7-2
D gene: -
clone size: -
J gene: TRBJ1-1
CDR3 protein: CASSLVGPGTTEAFF
CDR3 DNA: TGTGCCAGCAGCTTAGTGGGACCGGGAACCACTGAAGCTTTCTTT

V gene: TRBV20-1
D gene: -
clone size: -
J gene: TRBJ1-2
CDR3 protein: CSASKGTRNYGYTF
CDR3 DNA: TGCAGTGCTAGCAAAGGTACAAGAAACTATGGCTACACCTTC

V gene: TRBV5-1
D gene: -
clone size: many
J gene: TRBJ2-1
CDR3 protein: CASSFSGSNEQFF
CDR3 DNA: TGCGCCAGCAGCTTCTCGGGGTCCAATGAGCAGTTCTTC

V gene: TRBV7-6
D gene: -
clone size: -
J gene: TRBJ2-2
CDR3 protein: CASGRLVNTGELFF
CDR3 DNA: TGTGCCAGCGGTAGACTTGTGAACACCGGGGAGCTGTTTTTT

V gene: TRBV2
D gene: -
clone size: -
J gene: TRBJ2-7
CDR3 protein: CASSVGTTREQYF
CDR3 DNA: TGTGCCAGCAGTGTTGGGACCACTCGTGAGCAGTACTTC

V gene: TRBV5-6
D gene: -
clone size: many
J gene: TRBJ2-7
CDR3 protein: CASRSDRGGLYEQYF
CDR3 DNA: TGTGCCAGCAGATCAGACAGGGGAGGGCTTTACGAGCAGTACTTC

V gene: TRBV20-1
D gene: -
clone size: -
J gene: TRBJ2-5
CDR3 protein: CSARWTAKETQYF
CDR3 DNA: TGCAGTGCTAGGTGGACAGCGAAAGAGACCCAGTACTTC

V gene: TRBV2
D gene: -
clone size: -
J gene: TRBJ2-7
CDR3 protein: CASRDSDHSYEQYF
CDR3 DNA: TGTGCCAGCAGGGACAGCGACCACTCCTACGAGCAGTACTTC

V gene: TRBV20-1
D gene: TRBD2
clone size: -
J gene: TRBJ2-7
CDR3 protein: CSAGGQGKGTSGTYEQYF
CDR3 DNA: TGCAGTGCTGGTGGACAGGGGAAGGGGACTAGCGGGACGTACGAGCAGTACTTC

V gene: TRBV6-5
D gene: -
clone size: many
J gene: TRBJ2-1
CDR3 protein: CASSSVSGPWDEQFF
CDR3 DNA: TGTGCCAGCAGTTCCGTATCGGGCCCTTGGGATGAGCAGTTCTTC